Listed below are T cell receptor beta chains from one sample, sequenced in a study of PD-L1 blockade in urothelial cancer. Assay: immunoSEQ multiplex PCR; the TCRdb copy retains only in-frame clones and omits some. The sample yields some 65,000 clones, 80% to 85% seen once. Sequences were derived from PBMCs, sampled around atezolizumab (anti-PD-L1) treatment. These receptor sequences come from a man aged 65 to 85 with urothelial cancer. Both conserved end residues are trimmed from each CDR3.

j_call: TRBJ2-7
v_call: TRBV19
cdr3_aa: ASRLLWDSSYEQY

j_call: TRBJ2-2
v_call: TRBV10-3
cdr3_aa: AISESRVAESTGELF

j_call: TRBJ1-3
v_call: TRBV7-9
cdr3_aa: ASSPADRGMNTIY

j_call: TRBJ1-1
v_call: TRBV5-5
cdr3_aa: ASRWGVNTEAF

j_call: TRBJ1-1
v_call: TRBV7-9
cdr3_aa: ASSLVGTGNTEAF

j_call: TRBJ2-7
v_call: TRBV18
cdr3_aa: ASSPEEGTGTYEQY

j_call: TRBJ2-1
v_call: TRBV11-2
cdr3_aa: ASSLLGRREQF

j_call: TRBJ2-7
v_call: TRBV21-1
cdr3_aa: ASSRGTRGAASYEQY

j_call: TRBJ2-1
v_call: TRBV9
cdr3_aa: ASSNANGDEQF

j_call: TRBJ2-2
v_call: TRBV6-4
cdr3_aa: ASSKRTGGNTGELF

j_call: TRBJ1-2
v_call: TRBV5-1
cdr3_aa: ASGNGGSNYGYT

j_call: TRBJ1-5
v_call: TRBV12-5
cdr3_aa: ASGLGGVDQPQH

j_call: TRBJ1-5
v_call: TRBV19
cdr3_aa: ASSIDAGLGQPQH

j_call: TRBJ1-3
v_call: TRBV4-1
cdr3_aa: ASSQENSYLAGNTIY

j_call: TRBJ2-7
v_call: TRBV18
cdr3_aa: ASSPERVTYEQY

j_call: TRBJ2-1
v_call: TRBV7-2
cdr3_aa: ASSLSRDSYNEQF

j_call: TRBJ2-3
v_call: TRBV30
cdr3_aa: AWSRGDTQY

j_call: TRBJ2-1
v_call: TRBV5-1
cdr3_aa: ASRWGQGPNEQF

j_call: TRBJ2-3
v_call: TRBV28
cdr3_aa: ASSFLHSSATDTQY

j_call: TRBJ1-5
v_call: TRBV28
cdr3_aa: ASSFGQAFNQPQH

j_call: TRBJ1-2
v_call: TRBV30
cdr3_aa: AWEGDSYGYT

j_call: TRBJ2-5
v_call: TRBV7-7
cdr3_aa: ASSLGLAGQETQY

j_call: TRBJ2-1
v_call: TRBV6-1
cdr3_aa: ASSGRTLNEQF

j_call: TRBJ2-5
v_call: TRBV2
cdr3_aa: ASSNLLAGETQY

j_call: TRBJ1-4
v_call: TRBV29-1
cdr3_aa: SVRDSSREKLF

j_call: TRBJ2-7
v_call: TRBV4-1
cdr3_aa: ASSQVDFLGSSSYEQY

j_call: TRBJ2-5
v_call: TRBV5-1
cdr3_aa: ASSSSAQWSQETQY

j_call: TRBJ1-2
v_call: TRBV7-3
cdr3_aa: ASSNQGGYGYT

j_call: TRBJ2-7
v_call: TRBV19
cdr3_aa: ASSWLAGGGEQY

j_call: TRBJ2-1
v_call: TRBV7-8
cdr3_aa: ASSLGRDRGYNEQF

j_call: TRBJ1-4
v_call: TRBV19
cdr3_aa: ASSIGTGGGHPRTNEKLF

j_call: TRBJ2-5
v_call: TRBV30
cdr3_aa: AWNLGLAQETQY

j_call: TRBJ2-1
v_call: TRBV7-9
cdr3_aa: ASSLAQRNEQF

j_call: TRBJ2-5
v_call: TRBV27
cdr3_aa: ASSLYGGTSLQETQY

j_call: TRBJ2-7
v_call: TRBV28
cdr3_aa: ASSPLGVAETYEQY

j_call: TRBJ2-7
v_call: TRBV5-1
cdr3_aa: ASSPGQQYEQY

j_call: TRBJ2-3
v_call: TRBV5-1
cdr3_aa: ASSLTGGADTQY

j_call: TRBJ1-4
v_call: TRBV10-3
cdr3_aa: AISSGVGEKLF

j_call: TRBJ2-7
v_call: TRBV7-6
cdr3_aa: AILSAWGRGQDEQY

j_call: TRBJ1-2
v_call: TRBV7-9
cdr3_aa: ASSRDSNYGYT

j_call: TRBJ1-5
v_call: TRBV19
cdr3_aa: ASSPTVYSNQPQH

j_call: TRBJ2-3
v_call: TRBV11-1
cdr3_aa: ASSLGLAGADTQY

j_call: TRBJ1-4
v_call: TRBV5-1
cdr3_aa: ASSSGPGQQNEKLF

j_call: TRBJ1-1
v_call: TRBV5-1
cdr3_aa: ASSIQTGPNTEAF

j_call: TRBJ2-7
v_call: TRBV5-6
cdr3_aa: ASSLGQIFSSYEQY

j_call: TRBJ1-1
v_call: TRBV19
cdr3_aa: ASSMQRATGEAF

j_call: TRBJ2-3
v_call: TRBV11-2
cdr3_aa: ASGTTSGNTDTQY

j_call: TRBJ2-3
v_call: TRBV6-1
cdr3_aa: ASSEDGQGGTDTQY

j_call: TRBJ2-6
v_call: TRBV7-9
cdr3_aa: ASSFLGGRTGRGANVLT

j_call: TRBJ1-4
v_call: TRBV2
cdr3_aa: ASSVDRGYEKLF

j_call: TRBJ2-2
v_call: TRBV13
cdr3_aa: ASSSPRGPGELF

j_call: TRBJ2-7
v_call: TRBV2
cdr3_aa: ASSEEASGRNEQY

j_call: TRBJ1-1
v_call: TRBV5-1
cdr3_aa: ASSSSRGNTEAF

j_call: TRBJ2-1
v_call: TRBV7-9
cdr3_aa: ASSLAVGTSGDNEQF

j_call: TRBJ2-5
v_call: TRBV25-1
cdr3_aa: ASTPTSGGRGETQY

j_call: TRBJ1-2
v_call: TRBV28
cdr3_aa: ASSWTGGYGYT

j_call: TRBJ1-2
v_call: TRBV28
cdr3_aa: ASSAQGANYGYT